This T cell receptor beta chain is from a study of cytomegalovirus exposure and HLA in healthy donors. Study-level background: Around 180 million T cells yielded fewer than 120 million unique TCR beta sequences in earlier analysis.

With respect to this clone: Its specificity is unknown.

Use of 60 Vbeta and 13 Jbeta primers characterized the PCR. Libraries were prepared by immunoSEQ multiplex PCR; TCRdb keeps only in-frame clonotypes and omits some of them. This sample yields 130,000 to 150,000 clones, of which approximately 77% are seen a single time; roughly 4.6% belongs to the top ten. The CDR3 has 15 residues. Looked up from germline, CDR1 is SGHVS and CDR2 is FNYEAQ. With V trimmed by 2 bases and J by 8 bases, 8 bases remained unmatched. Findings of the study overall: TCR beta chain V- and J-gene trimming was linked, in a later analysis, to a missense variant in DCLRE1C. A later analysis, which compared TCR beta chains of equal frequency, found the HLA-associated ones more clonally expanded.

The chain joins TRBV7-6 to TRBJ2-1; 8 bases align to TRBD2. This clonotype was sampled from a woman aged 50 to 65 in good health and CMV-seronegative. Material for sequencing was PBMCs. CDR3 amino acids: CASSLQARTSYEQFF. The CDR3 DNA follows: TGTGCCAGCAGCTTACAAGCCCGGACTAGCTATGAGCAGTTCTTC.